This T cell receptor (beta chain) originates from a study of shared clonotypes between healthy human individuals (dated by TCRdb to 2020 to 2021). Background for the entire study: The cohort included three men and two women between 18 and 49 years of age. For each donor, CD4 naive and CD4 memory were each run on three plates, CD8 naive on two plates, and CD8 memory on one plate. To estimate repertoire size and how much clonotype sharing occurs between individuals, the study deeply sequenced the blood TCR repertoires of about 5 healthy adults. Different laboratories and diverse techniques were used to prepare libraries and sequence TCR repertoires, to increase sequencing depth and limit assay-specific biases. Leukapheresis yielded between about 0.94 and 8.9 billion PBMCs per donor. The paper's findings and limits, for the study overall: Sampling was restricted to blood, and TCR repertoires in tissue are likely to differ from TCR repertoires in blood. Higher generation probabilities were observed for clonotypes shared by all four sorted-subset donors than for non-shared clonotypes. Naive subsets generally had larger estimated clonotype richness than memory subsets did. When a few donors were compared, the shared fraction of clonotypes was approximately 5% for naive CD4, around 3.5% for naive CD8, more than 2% for memory CD4, and approximately 0.4% for memory CD8. Pairwise subsampling led to the expectation that sequencing depth would affect the degree of clonotype sharing among donors. The genetic and exposure-history diversity represented was limited by the small number of donors. Incomplete sequencing was indicated by rarefaction of sorted-subset datasets, despite the large sequencing depth.

TCR CDR3 regions were amplified from genomic DNA by multiplex PCR using the deep immunoSEQ assay. For each cell subset, the extracted genomic DNA was distributed evenly across all wells of several immunoSEQ 96-well plates, and each plate served as one replicate. For sorted subsets, approximately 200 ng of genomic DNA, equivalent to roughly 30,000 T cell genomes, went into each replicate PCR. The purified libraries were quantified using a Qubit 3.0 fluorometer, sized with a Bioanalyzer 2100, and then quantified again using the KAPA Library Quantification kit. A separate single-read 150-cycle Illumina NextSeq 550 flow cell was used to sequence each immunoSEQ 96-well plate. Concerning the study's data processing: Because the immunoSEQ output included only junctional sequences and no quality scores, the filtering could not be the same as the filtering used for full-length reads. To assign V/J genes and CDR3, sequences were annotated using PyIR, a Python wrapper for IgBLAST v1.9, with IMGT germline references. Reads were filtered out if the reads had weak V/J assignments (E-value above 1e-6), no CDR3, stop codons, out-of-frame junctions, or ambiguous translated residues. A V3J clonotype was defined by an identical inferred V gene, J gene, and CDR3 amino acid sequence. Percentage overlap between repertoires was computed as shared unique clonotypes divided by the size of the smaller repertoire. Repertoire richness was assessed with RTK rarefaction, the Chao1 estimator, and Recon v2.1 estimates of unobserved clonotypes. OLGA was used to compute generation probabilities for all TCRbeta clonotypes that the gDNA method yielded from a few donors. As stored in TCRdb, this immuneACCESS dataset retains in-frame rearrangements with V and J assigned. A fraction of the clones does not appear; measured against another copy, unresolved V genes explain less than half of the discrepancy, and the remainder lacks a known reason. The DNA was the basis for D and trimming; V, J and clone size are from that table. Across this sample there are 2,100,000 or so clones, with approximately 96% seen only once. Around 0.13% of the sample comes from the top ten.

Trimming takes 2 bases from V and 2 bases from J, and the germline ends sit 10 bases apart. The CDR3 runs 15 amino acids, cysteine and phenylalanine included. Only the CDR3 DNA stays, 45 bases, in frame from base 1. The germline V gene yields SGHVS for CDR1 and FQNEAQ for CDR2. Donors were healthy HIV-negative adults with no recently reported acute infections or vaccinations. Every donor was a Caucasian adult living in Nashville, Tennessee, USA. Magnetic negative selection was used to enrich CD4+ T cells, after which naive cells were positively selected on CD45RA and the negative fraction became the memory subset. Blood was obtained by leukapheresis, after which PBMCs were separated by Ficoll-Histopaque density gradient centrifugation and cryopreserved in liquid nitrogen vapor phase. Analytical flow cytometry was used to check the purity and quantity of each magnetically sorted T cell population. Genomic DNA was isolated from each sorted fraction and quantified by UV absorbance on a Nanodrop 2000c.

Details on this clone: Which antigen it targets is not known. There are no base qualities to consult, and no much larger clone falls within one base.

The V and J segments used are TRBV7-8 and TRBJ1-5; the D gene is not confidently resolved. The clonotype originates from a man younger than 35 in good health. The sequenced sample consisted of naive CD4+ T cells sorted from blood. The sample's cell subset or site label, decoded: CD45RA+ positively selected. The nucleotide sequence reads as follows: TGTGCCAGCAGCTTACCGGGAGCTGGCAATCAGCCCCAGCATTTT. It codes for CASSLPGAGNQPQHF.